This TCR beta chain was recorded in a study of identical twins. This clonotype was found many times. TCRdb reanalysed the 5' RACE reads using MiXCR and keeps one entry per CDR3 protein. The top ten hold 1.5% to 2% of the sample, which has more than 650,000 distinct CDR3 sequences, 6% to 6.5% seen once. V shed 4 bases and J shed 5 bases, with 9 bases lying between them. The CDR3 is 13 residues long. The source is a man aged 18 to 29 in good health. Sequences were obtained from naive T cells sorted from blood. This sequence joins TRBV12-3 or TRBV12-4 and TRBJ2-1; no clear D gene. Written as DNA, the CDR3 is TGTGCCAGCAGTTCAGGCTTAAACAATGAGCAGTTCTTC. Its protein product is CASSSGLNNEQFF.